This is a list of T cell receptor beta chains from one sample in a study of control samples from healthy donors and cancer patients. Sequencing was performed with immunoSEQ multiplex PCR; in TCRdb, only in-frame clones are kept and a portion is missing. The sample includes 140,000 or so clones, just under 95% of them seen just once. The sample consisted of PBMCs. The receptors shown here come from a man aged 55-75 years with colorectal cancer. The CDR3 runs from the conserved cysteine through the conserved F or W. Each record gives: V gene, J gene, D gene, clone size, CDR3 protein, CDR3 DNA. D genes are given only for firm matches. Only part of the rows carry a size: once, few, many, or a class if the clone is expanded.

TRBV9	TRBJ1-1	.	.	CASSPLTSRTEAFF	TGTGCCAGCAGCCCTCTTACAAGCCGCACTGAAGCTTTCTTT
TRBV19	TRBJ1-1	.	once	CASSGRGGPNTEAFF	TGTGCCAGTAGTGGGCGGGGAGGGCCAAACACTGAAGCTTTCTTT
TRBV6-6	TRBJ1-1	.	.	CASTGTGPKGTEAFF	TGTGCCAGCACCGGGACGGGCCCTAAAGGCACTGAAGCTTTCTTT
TRBV28	TRBJ1-1	TRBD1	.	CASSPFLQGAGTEAFF	TGTGCCAGCAGTCCCTTCTTACAGGGGGCGGGCACTGAAGCTTTCTTT
TRBV18	TRBJ2-2	TRBD1	.	CASSSGQGNTGELFF	TGTGCCAGCTCATCAGGACAGGGGAACACCGGGGAGCTGTTTTTT
TRBV25-1	TRBJ2-5	.	once	CAVGAVGQETQYF	TGTGCCGTAGGGGCAGTCGGTCAAGAGACCCAGTACTTC
TRBV12-3/TRBV12-4	TRBJ2-5	.	.	CASSSGGAETQYF	TGTGCCAGCAGTTCCGGGGGAGCGGAGACCCAGTACTTC
TRBV5-5	TRBJ1-4	.	.	CASLGGSTNEKLFF	TGTGCCAGCTTAGGAGGTTCAACTAATGAAAAACTGTTTTTT
TRBV10-1	TRBJ2-7	.	.	CASRRDTYEQYF	TGCGCCAGCAGAAGGGACACCTACGAGCAGTACTTC
TRBV5-1	TRBJ1-1	.	.	CASSLEGSTEAFF	TGCGCCAGCAGCCTTGAGGGTTCCACTGAAGCTTTCTTT
TRBV5-1	TRBJ1-1	TRBD1	.	CASSTGTAMNTEAFF	TGCGCCAGCAGTACCGGGACAGCCATGAACACTGAAGCTTTCTTT
TRBV7-9	TRBJ2-7	.	.	CASSFGTYEQYF	TGTGCCAGCAGCTTTGGAACGTACGAGCAGTACTTC
TRBV19	TRBJ1-2	.	.	CASSLSGVYGYTF	TGTGCCAGTAGTCTTTCCGGGGTCTATGGCTACACCTTC
TRBV5-4	TRBJ1-1	.	.	CASSLVGQLNTEAFF	TGTGCCAGCAGCTTGGTCGGACAGCTGAACACTGAAGCTTTCTTT
TRBV18	TRBJ2-3	.	.	CASSPNSLPGGTDTQYF	TGTGCCAGCTCACCCAACTCTCTGCCCGGTGGCACAGATACGCAGTATTTT
TRBV11-2	TRBJ2-7	.	.	CASSYALATHEQYF	TGTGCCAGCAGCTATGCCCTAGCTACCCACGAGCAGTACTTC
TRBV5-1	TRBJ1-6	.	.	CASSLADRSNSPLHF	TGCGCCAGCAGCTTGGCCGACAGAAGTAATTCACCCCTCCACTTT
TRBV19	TRBJ1-1	.	.	CAVKGNSLTEAFF	TGTGCCGTGAAGGGAAACAGCCTTACTGAAGCTTTCTTT
TRBV12-3/TRBV12-4	TRBJ2-1	TRBD2	once	CASSRRGSEQFF	TGTGCCAGCAGCCGCCGCGGGAGTGAGCAGTTCTTC
TRBV6-5	TRBJ2-7	.	.	CASSYAGRGTYEQYF	TGTGCCAGCAGTTATGCAGGCAGGGGCACCTACGAGCAGTACTTC
TRBV12-3/TRBV12-4	TRBJ1-2	.	.	CASSRGQSYGYTF	TGTGCCAGCAGTAGAGGACAAAGCTATGGCTACACCTTC
TRBV20-1	TRBJ1-6	.	.	CSASPRSAPAPLHF	TGCAGTGCTAGTCCCCGATCCGCGCCGGCACCCCTCCACTTT
TRBV12-3/TRBV12-4	TRBJ1-2	.	.	CASRPQGTPGYTF	TGTGCCAGCAGGCCACAGGGTACCCCTGGCTACACCTTC
TRBV3-1/TRBV3-2	TRBJ2-6	TRBD1	.	CASSHPTGGEVVDAGANVLTF	TGTGCCAGCAGCCATCCGACAGGGGGCGAGGTAGTTGATGCTGGGGCCAACGTCCTGACTTTC
TRBV7-2	TRBJ2-2	TRBD1	.	CASSSGTGNTGELFF	TGTGCCAGCAGCTCCGGGACAGGGAACACCGGGGAGCTGTTTTTT
TRBV10-2	TRBJ1-1	TRBD1	.	CASSDPRVDRGQRREAFF	TGCGCCAGCAGTGACCCCCGCGTTGACAGGGGGCAAAGGAGAGAAGCTTTCTTT
TRBV7-9	TRBJ2-1	.	.	CASSLMSGQQFF	TGTGCCAGCAGCTTAATGAGCGGTCAGCAGTTCTTC
TRBV6-2/TRBV6-3	TRBJ1-1	.	.	CASSYRRNTEAFF	TGTGCCAGCAGTTATAGGAGGAACACTGAAGCTTTCTTT
TRBV6-6	TRBJ1-6	TRBD1	.	CASGVQGGGSPLHF	TGTGCCAGCGGAGTACAGGGGGGAGGGTCACCCCTCCACTTT
TRBV6-5	TRBJ1-2	.	.	CAVESGEAARSYTF	TGTGCCGTCGAGTCAGGGGAGGCCGCCCGCAGCTACACCTTC
TRBV5-4	TRBJ2-5	.	.	CASSDRAGAETQYF	TGTGCCAGCAGCGATCGGGCAGGGGCCGAGACCCAGTACTTC
TRBV6-5	TRBJ2-7	TRBD1	.	CASSNYQGAHEQYF	TGTGCCAGCAGTAATTACCAGGGGGCCCACGAGCAGTACTTC
TRBV29-1	TRBJ1-4	.	.	CSVESGRVPEKLFF	TGCAGCGTTGAATCGGGCAGGGTGCCCGAAAAACTGTTTTTT
TRBV10-1	TRBJ2-7	.	.	CASGGVSIGQYF	TGCGCCTCCGGAGGGGTGAGTATAGGGCAGTACTTC
TRBV4-1	TRBJ2-5	.	.	CASSRQRDTQETQYF	TGCGCCAGCAGCCGGCAACGGGACACCCAAGAGACCCAGTACTTC
TRBV18	TRBJ1-2	.	once	CASSPAWTASNYGYTF	TGTGCCAGCTCACCAGCTTGGACAGCCTCTAACTATGGCTACACCTTC
TRBV5-4	TRBJ2-1	.	.	CASSLMTDNEQFF	TGTGCCAGCAGCTTGATGACAGACAATGAGCAGTTCTTC
TRBV6-1	TRBJ1-1	.	.	CASSEYGGPDTEAFF	TGTGCCAGCAGTGAATACGGGGGGCCAGACACTGAAGCTTTCTTT
TRBV5-6	TRBJ1-6	TRBD1	few	CASSLGTGGNNSPLHF	TGTGCCAGCAGCTTGGGGACAGGGGGCAATAATTCACCCCTCCACTTT